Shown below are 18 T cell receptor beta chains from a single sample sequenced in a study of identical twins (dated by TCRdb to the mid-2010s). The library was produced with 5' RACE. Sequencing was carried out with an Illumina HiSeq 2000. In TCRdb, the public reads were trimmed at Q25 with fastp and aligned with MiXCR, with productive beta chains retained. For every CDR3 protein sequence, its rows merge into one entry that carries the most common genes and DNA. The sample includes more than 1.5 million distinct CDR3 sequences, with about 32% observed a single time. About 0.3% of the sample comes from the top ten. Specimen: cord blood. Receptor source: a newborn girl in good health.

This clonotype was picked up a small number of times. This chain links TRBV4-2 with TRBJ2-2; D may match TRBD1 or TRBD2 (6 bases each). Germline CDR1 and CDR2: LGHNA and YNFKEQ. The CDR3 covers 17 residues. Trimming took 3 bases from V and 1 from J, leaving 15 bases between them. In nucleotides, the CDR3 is TGTGCCAGCAGCCAGTTTCAGGGGACTCAGAACACCGGGGAGCTGTTTTTT. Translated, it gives CASSQFQGTQNTGELFF.

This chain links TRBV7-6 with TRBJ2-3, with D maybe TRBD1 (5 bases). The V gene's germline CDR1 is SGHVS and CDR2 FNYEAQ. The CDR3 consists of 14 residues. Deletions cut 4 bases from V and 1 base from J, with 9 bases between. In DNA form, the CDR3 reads TGTGCCAGCAGCTCGAAACAGGGCACAGATACGCAGTATTTT. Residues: CASSSKQGTDTQYF.

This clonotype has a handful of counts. CDR3 residues: CSVEGGGFYGYTF. DNA of the CDR3: TGCAGCGTTGAGGGAGGGGGCTTCTATGGCTACACCTTC. The V and J genes are TRBV29-1 and TRBJ1-2, with 7 bases fitting TRBD1. Germline V gene sequence: CDR1 SQVTM, CDR2 ANQGSEA. The CDR3 is made up of 13 amino acids. With V trimmed by 3 bases and J by 4 bases, 5 bases remained unmatched.

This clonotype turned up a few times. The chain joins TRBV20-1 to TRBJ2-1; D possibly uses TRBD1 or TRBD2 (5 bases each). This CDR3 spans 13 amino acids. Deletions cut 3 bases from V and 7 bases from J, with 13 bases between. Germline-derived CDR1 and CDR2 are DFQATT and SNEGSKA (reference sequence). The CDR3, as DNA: TGCAGTGCTAGGCTTATGAGGGGTAATGAGCAGTTCTTC. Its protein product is CSARLMRGNEQFF.

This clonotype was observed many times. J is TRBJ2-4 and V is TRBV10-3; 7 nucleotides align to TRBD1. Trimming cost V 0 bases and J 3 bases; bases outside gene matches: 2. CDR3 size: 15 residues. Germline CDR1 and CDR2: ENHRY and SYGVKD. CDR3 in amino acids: CAISESRDSKNIQYF. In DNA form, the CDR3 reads TGTGCCATCAGTGAGTCGAGGGACAGCAAAAACATTCAGTACTTC.

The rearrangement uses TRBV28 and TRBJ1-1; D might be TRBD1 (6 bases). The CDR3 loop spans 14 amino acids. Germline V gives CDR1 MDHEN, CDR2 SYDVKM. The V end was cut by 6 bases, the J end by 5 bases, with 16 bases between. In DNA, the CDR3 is TGTGCCAGCAGCATCAAGGGGGATAGGACTGAAGCTTTCTTT. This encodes CASSIKGDRTEAFF. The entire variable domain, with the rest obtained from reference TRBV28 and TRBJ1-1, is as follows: DVKVTQSSRYLVKRTGEKVFLECVQDMDHENMFWYRQDPGLGLRLIYFSYDVKMKEKGDIPEGYSVSREKKERFSLILESASTNQTSMYLCASSIKGDRTEAFFGQGTRLTVV.

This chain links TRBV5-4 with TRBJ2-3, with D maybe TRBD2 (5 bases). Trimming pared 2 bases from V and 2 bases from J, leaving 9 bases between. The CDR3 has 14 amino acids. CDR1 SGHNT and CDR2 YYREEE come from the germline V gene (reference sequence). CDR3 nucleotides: TGTGCCAGCAGCTTCGGGGATACCACAGATACGCAGTATTTT. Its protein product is CASSFGDTTDTQYF.

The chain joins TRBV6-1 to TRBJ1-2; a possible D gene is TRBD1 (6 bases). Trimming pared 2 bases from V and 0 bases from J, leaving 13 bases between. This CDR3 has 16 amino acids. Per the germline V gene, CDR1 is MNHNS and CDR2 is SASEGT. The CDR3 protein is CASSERGIPANYGYTF. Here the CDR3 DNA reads TGTGCCAGCAGTGAAAGGGGGATCCCAGCTAACTATGGCTACACCTTC.

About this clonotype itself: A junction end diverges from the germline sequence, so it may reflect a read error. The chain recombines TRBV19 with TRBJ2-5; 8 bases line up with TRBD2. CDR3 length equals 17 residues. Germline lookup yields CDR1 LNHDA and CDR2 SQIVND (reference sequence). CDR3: CASSILSSGGPQGTQYF. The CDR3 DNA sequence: TGTGCCAGTAGTATTCTATCCAGCGGGGGACCCCAAGGGACCCAGTACTTC.

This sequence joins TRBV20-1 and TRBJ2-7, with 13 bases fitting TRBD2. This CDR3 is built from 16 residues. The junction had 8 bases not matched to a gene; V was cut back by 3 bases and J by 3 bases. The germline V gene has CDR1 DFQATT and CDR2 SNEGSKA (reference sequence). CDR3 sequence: CSASAGLAGDNYEQYF. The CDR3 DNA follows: TGCAGTGCTAGTGCCGGACTAGCGGGGGACAACTACGAGCAGTACTTC.

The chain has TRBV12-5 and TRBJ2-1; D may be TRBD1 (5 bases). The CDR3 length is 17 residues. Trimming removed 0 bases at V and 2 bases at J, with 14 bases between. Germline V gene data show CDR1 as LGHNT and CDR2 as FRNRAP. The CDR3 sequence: CASGLVLGQSAYNEQFF. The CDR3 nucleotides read TGTGCTAGTGGTTTGGTTTTGGGGCAGAGCGCCTACAATGAGCAGTTCTTC. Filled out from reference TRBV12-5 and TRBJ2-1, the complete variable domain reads DARVTQTPRHKVTEMGQEVTMRCQPILGHNTVFWYRQTMMQGLELLAYFRNRAPLDDSGMPKDRFSAEMPDATLATLKIQPSEPRDSAVYFCASGLVLGQSAYNEQFFGPGTRLTVL.

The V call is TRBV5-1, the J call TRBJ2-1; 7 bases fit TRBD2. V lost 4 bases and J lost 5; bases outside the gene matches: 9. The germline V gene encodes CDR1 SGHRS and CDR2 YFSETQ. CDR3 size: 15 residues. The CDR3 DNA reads TGCGCCAGCAGCGTAGGACTAGTAGGAGACAATGAGCAGTTCTTC. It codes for CASSVGLVGDNEQFF. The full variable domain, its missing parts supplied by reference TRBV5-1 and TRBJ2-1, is KAGVTQTPRYLIKTRGQQVTLSCSPISGHRSVSWYQQTPGQGLQFLFEYFSETQRNKGNFPGRFSGRQFSNSRSEMNVSTLELGDSALYLCASSVGLVGDNEQFFGPGTRLTVL.

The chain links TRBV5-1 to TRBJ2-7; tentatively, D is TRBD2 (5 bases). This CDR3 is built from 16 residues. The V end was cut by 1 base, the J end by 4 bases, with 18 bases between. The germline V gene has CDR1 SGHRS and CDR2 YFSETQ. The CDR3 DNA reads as TGCGCCAGCAGCTTGCTCGTCGGGGTAGCGATATACGAGCAGTACTTC. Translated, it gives CASSLLVGVAIYEQYF.

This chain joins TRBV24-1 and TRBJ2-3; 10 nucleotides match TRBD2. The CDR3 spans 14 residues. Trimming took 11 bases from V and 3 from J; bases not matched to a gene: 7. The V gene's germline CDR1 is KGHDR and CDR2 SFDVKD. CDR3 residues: CAILAGDWTDTQYF. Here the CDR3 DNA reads TGTGCCATCCTAGCGGGAGATTGGACAGATACGCAGTATTTT.

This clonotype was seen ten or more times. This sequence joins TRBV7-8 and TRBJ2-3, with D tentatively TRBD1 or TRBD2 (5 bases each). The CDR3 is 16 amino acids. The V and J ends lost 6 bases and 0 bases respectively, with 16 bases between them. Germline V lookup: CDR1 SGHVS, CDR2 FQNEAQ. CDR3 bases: TGTGCCAGCAGTTTTTACGTGGGACCTAGCACAGATACGCAGTATTTT. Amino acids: CASSFYVGPSTDTQYF.

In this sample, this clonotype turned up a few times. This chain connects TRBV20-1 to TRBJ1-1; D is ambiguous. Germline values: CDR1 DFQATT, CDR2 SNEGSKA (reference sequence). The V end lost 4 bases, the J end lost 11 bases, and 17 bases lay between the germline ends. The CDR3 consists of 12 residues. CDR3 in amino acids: CSATRTGWEAFF. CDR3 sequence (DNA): TGCAGTGCTACTCGGACTGGGTGGGAGGCTTTCTTT.

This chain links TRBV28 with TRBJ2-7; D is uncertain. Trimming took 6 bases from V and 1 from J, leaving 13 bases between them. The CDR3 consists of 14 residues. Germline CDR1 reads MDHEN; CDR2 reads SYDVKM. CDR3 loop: CASREHLPSYEQYF. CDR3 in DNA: TGTGCCAGCAGAGAACACCTCCCTTCCTACGAGCAGTACTTC. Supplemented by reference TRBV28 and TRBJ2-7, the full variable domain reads DVKVTQSSRYLVKRTGEKVFLECVQDMDHENMFWYRQDPGLGLRLIYFSYDVKMKEKGDIPEGYSVSREKKERFSLILESASTNQTSMYLCASREHLPSYEQYFGPGTRLTVT.

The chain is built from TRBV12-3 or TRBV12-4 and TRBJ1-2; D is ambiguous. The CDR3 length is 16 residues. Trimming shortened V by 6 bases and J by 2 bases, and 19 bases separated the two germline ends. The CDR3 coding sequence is TGTGCCAGCAGCCGGGCCTTCCTCACTTTAAACTATGGCTACACCTTC. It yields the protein CASSRAFLTLNYGYTF.